In this sample, the clone carrying this T cell receptor beta chain turned up many times. TCRdb passed the 5' RACE reads through MiXCR, listing each CDR3 protein once. The sample has 5,000 or so distinct CDR3 sequences; around an eighth are singletons. There are 17 residues in the CDR3. Losses at the gene ends were 4 bases for V and 3 bases for J; bases not matched to a gene: 7. Germline V lookup: CDR1 LGHNA, CDR2 YSLEER. These data belong to a study of spatial heterogeneity in lung cancer. Study context: Consistently, beta-chain sequences turned up in larger numbers than alpha-chain sequences did. In raw reads, more than eight appearances on average were recorded for each unique TCR and UMI combination.

Time point: sample taken at primary tumor resection. Sequenced here: normal lung tissue next to the tumor, sampled at surgery. The receptor was derived from a female donor with early-stage non-small cell lung cancer. The chain couples TRBV4-3 to TRBJ2-5; 14 nucleotides line up with TRBD2. The CDR3 sequence is CASSPRTSGGSEETQYF. The DNA for the CDR3 is TGCGCCAGCAGCCCAAGGACTAGCGGGGGGTCGGAAGAGACCCAGTACTTC.